Here is one T cell receptor (beta chain) with its context. Sequenced by immunoSEQ multiplex PCR; TCRdb stores in-frame clones only, minus some. The sample shows fewer than 25,000 clones, approximately 80% of them seen only once. The CDR3 runs to 15 residues. The V and J ends lost 6 bases and 0 bases respectively, with 13 bases between them. Germline CDR1 MNHNY, CDR2 SVGAGI (reference sequence). This entry is derived from a study of OX40 agonist ivuxolimab in advanced cancers. Whole-study context: Patients received ivuxolimab, an agonistic anti-OX40 (CD134) antibody. A mean age of approximately 64 years, range roughly 20 to 85, was recorded, and over 65% were male.

The chain links TRBV6-6 to TRBJ2-3; D perhaps matches TRBD2 (6 bases). Sample: CD4+ or CD8+ T cells sorted from blood, taken in a trial of the OX40 agonist ivuxolimab. This TCR derives from an adult with an advanced solid tumor such as melanoma, head and neck, liver or kidney cancer. The CDR3 reads CASRGLEESTDTQYF. The CDR3 DNA is TGTGCCAGCAGGGGACTCGAGGAGAGCACAGATACGCAGTATTTT.